Each of the 28 T cell receptor beta chains below was sequenced from the same sample in a study of breast tumors, draining lymph nodes, adjacent tissues. The lymph nodes were axillary draining lymph nodes from breast cancer patients. TCRdb ran MiXCR on the multiplex PCR reads and lists one entry per CDR3 protein. The sample shows under 250,000 distinct CDR3 sequences, roughly 32% of them seen only once. Sequenced sample: axillary lymph node tissue. The receptors stem from a female donor with breast cancer. Some clones in this sample may be carry-over from other donors' samples.

On this clonotype itself: One base away lies a much larger clone, so this may be a sequencing read error. The V call is TRBV12-3 or TRBV12-4, the J call TRBJ2-3, with D hard to call. V lost 5 bases and J 1 base, leaving 22 bases between the germline ends. The CDR3 runs to 18 residues. CDR3 nucleotide sequence: TGTGCCAGCAGTCACCTCGATTCCGGGCCCGCAGGCACAGATACGCAGTATTTT. It specifies CASSHLDSGPAGTDTQYF.

CDR3 nucleotide sequence: TGCGCCAGCAGCCCGACAGGCTCCTACGAGCAGTACTTC. Translated, it gives CASSPTGSYEQYF. V gene TRBV4-1 combines with J gene TRBJ2-7; tentatively, D is TRBD1 (6 bases). The CDR3 is made up of 13 amino acids. V lost 4 bases and J lost 0, with 7 bases in between. The germline gives CDR1 MGHRA, CDR2 YSYEKL.

The table lists this clonotype with many counts. The CDR3 protein is CASSAKGRDSGANVLTF. The CDR3 DNA follows: TGTGCCAGCAGCGCGAAGGGACGGGACTCTGGGGCCAACGTCCTGACTTTC. J is TRBJ2-6 and V is TRBV11-3; the D call may be TRBD1 or TRBD2 (5 bases each). Trimming took 5 bases from V and 0 from J, leaving 14 bases between them. Germline CDR1 and CDR2: SGHNT and YENEEA. This CDR3 spans 17 amino acids.

This clonotype was counted at least ten times. The chain carries TRBV6-6 and TRBJ1-5; the D gene is possibly TRBD1 (6 bases). The germline CDR1 and CDR2 sequences are MNHNY and SVGAGI (reference sequence). This CDR3 is built from 16 residues. Trimming removed 5 bases from V and 6 bases from J, with 20 bases in between. CDR3 sequence: CASSAPTGSGGQPQHF. In DNA form, the CDR3 reads TGTGCCAGCAGTGCCCCTACAGGGAGCGGGGGTCAGCCCCAGCATTTT.

At least ten counts were recorded for this clonotype. J is TRBJ2-5 and V is TRBV29-1; no reliable D call. Per the germline V gene, CDR1 is SQVTM and CDR2 is ANQGSEA. This CDR3 has 13 amino acids. The V end lost 7 bases, the J end lost 2 bases, and 14 bases lay between the germline ends. Here the CDR3 DNA reads TGCAGCGCCGGGCTGGGCGGACAAGAGACCCAGTACTTC. It yields the protein CSAGLGGQETQYF.

This clonotype was detected ten times or more. The chain has TRBV19 and TRBJ1-5; D might be TRBD1 (5 bases). This CDR3 is built from 14 residues. The germline V gene has CDR1 LNHDA and CDR2 SQIVND (reference sequence). Trimming cost V 11 bases and J 1 base, with 15 bases left between them. In DNA, the CDR3 is TGTGCCTGCCGAAGCCGGGGGAGCAATCAGCCCCAGCATTTT. Its translation: CACRSRGSNQPQHF.

The chain couples TRBV11-2 to TRBJ2-1; 8 bases align to TRBD2. The junction had 13 bases not matched to a gene; V was cut back by 0 bases and J by 6 bases. CDR3 length equals 18 residues. Germline V CDR1 and CDR2: SGHAT, FQNNGV. The CDR3 nucleotides read TGTGCCAGCAGCTTAGATTTAGGTAGCGGGACTGGACTCAATGAGCAGTTCTTC. It yields the protein CASSLDLGSGTGLNEQFF.

This clonotype has ten or more counts. The chain couples TRBV7-6 to TRBJ2-3; possible D gene TRBD1, 6 bases. CDR1 is SGHVS and CDR2 is FNYEAQ in the germline V gene. The CDR3 runs to 16 residues. V was cut by 3 bases and J by 1 base, with 14 bases left in between. In DNA form, the CDR3 reads TGTGCCAGCAGCTTCTACGGGACACGACGCACAGATACGCAGTATTTT. It codes for CASSFYGTRRTDTQYF.

The chain employs TRBV7-2 and TRBJ1-1, with 7 bases fitting TRBD1. In germline, CDR1 is SGHTA, CDR2 FQGNSA. The CDR3 contains 17 residues. The J segment lost 1 base and the V segment lost 1 base, leaving 9 bases of the junction unmatched. The chain's CDR3 is CASSLGTGLNPNTEAFF. CDR3 nucleotide sequence: TGTGCCAGCAGCTTAGGGACAGGACTAAACCCGAACACTGAAGCTTTCTTT.

This clonotype has ten or more counts. The chain employs TRBV28 and TRBJ2-7; tentatively, D is TRBD1 or TRBD2 (5 bases each). The germline gives CDR1 MDHEN, CDR2 SYDVKM. The CDR3 spans 12 residues. Trimming took 10 bases from V and 7 from J, leaving 17 bases between them. CDR3 in DNA: TGTGCCACCATTTTGAGGGGTGGGGAGCAGTACTTC. As protein: CATILRGGEQYF.

This clonotype was seen at least ten times. The CDR3 DNA follows: TGTGCCAGCACCCCACTGAATAACTATGGCTACACCTTC. It encodes CASTPLNNYGYTF. V gene TRBV2 combines with J gene TRBJ1-2; D remains ambiguous. Germline assignment: CDR1 SNHLY and CDR2 FYNNEI. The CDR3 has 13 residues. V shed 7 bases and J shed 1 base, with 10 bases lying between them.

On this clonotype itself: This may come from a read error, since a much larger clone is one base off. V gene TRBV5-1 combines with J gene TRBJ2-5; D unclear. Germline-derived CDR1 and CDR2 are SGHRS and YFSETQ. The V end lost 0 bases, the J end lost 5 bases, and 14 bases lay between the germline ends. There are 15 residues in the CDR3. CDR3 residues: CASSLEGPRHETQYF. CDR3 coding DNA: TGCGCCAGCAGCTTGGAAGGCCCGAGACACGAGACCCAGTACTTC.

This clonotype was detected ten times or more. This chain connects TRBV20-1 to TRBJ2-3, with D hard to call. The germline V gene has CDR1 DFQATT and CDR2 SNEGSKA (reference sequence). Trimming cost V 6 bases and J 0 bases, with 13 bases left between them. The CDR3 consists of 14 residues. The CDR3 region is CSAGRMVSTDTQYF. The CDR3 DNA is TGCAGTGCCGGGCGGATGGTCAGCACAGATACGCAGTATTTT.

In the case of this clonotype: A much larger clone sits a single nucleotide away, making a read error possible. The gene calls are TRBV27 and TRBJ2-1; D ambiguous. V lost 3 bases and J 10 bases, leaving 7 bases between the germline ends. The germline V gene encodes CDR1 MNHEY and CDR2 SMNVEV (reference sequence). This CDR3 is built from 11 residues. CDR3 sequence (DNA): TGTGCCAGCAGTTTGAACAGCGAGCAGTTCTTC. Its protein is CASSLNSEQFF.

On this clonotype: This sequence may be a read error, since a much larger clone differs from it by one base. The chain employs TRBV6-5 and TRBJ2-5; D possibly corresponds to TRBD2 (5 bases). Germline V gene data show CDR1 as MNHEY and CDR2 as SVGAGI. CDR3 length: 15 amino acids. CDR3 nucleotide sequence: TGTGCCAGCAGTCACTCGCAGCGGAAGGGAGAGACCCAGTACTTC. Translation gives CASSHSQRKGETQYF.

The V gene is TRBV4-3, the J gene TRBJ2-3; 10 nucleotides agree with TRBD2. Germline V CDR1 and CDR2: LGHNA, YSLEER. V shed 3 bases and J 0 bases; nucleotides not matched to a gene: 9. The CDR3 is 18 amino acids. Here the CDR3 reads CASSQDIAGGTSTDTQYF. In DNA, the CDR3 is TGCGCCAGCAGCCAGGACATAGCGGGAGGAACTAGCACAGATACGCAGTATTTT.

This clonotype was observed many times. CDR3 DNA sequence: TGTGCCAGCAGTTACAGGGATCCAACTAATGAAAAACTGTTTTTT. Its protein is CASSYRDPTNEKLFF. V usage is TRBV2 and J usage is TRBJ1-4; D is possibly TRBD1 (6 bases). Trimming left V 5 bases short and J 0 bases short, with 10 bases between. The germline gives CDR1 SNHLY, CDR2 FYNNEI. The length of the CDR3 is 15 residues.

This clonotype came up many times. This chain joins TRBV11-3 and TRBJ2-7; 8 bases match TRBD2. The CDR3 is 16 residues long. Germline V gene data show CDR1 as SGHNT and CDR2 as YENEEA. With 4 bases clipped from V and 0 bases from J, the junction kept 8 bases outside the gene matches. The CDR3 region is CASSSAASGYSYEQYF. CDR3 DNA: TGTGCCAGCAGCTCCGCTGCTAGCGGGTACTCCTACGAGCAGTACTTC. The complete variable domain, with remaining parts taken from reference TRBV11-3 and TRBJ2-7, reads EAGVVQSPRYKIIEKKQPVAFWCNPISGHNTLYWYLQNLGQGPELLIRYENEEAVDDSQLPKDRFSAERLKGVDSTLKIQPAELGDSAVYLCASSSAASGYSYEQYFGPGTRLTVT.

This clonotype was found many times. The chain employs TRBV2 and TRBJ1-2; 11 bases line up with TRBD1. The CDR3 spans 13 residues. V was clipped by 6 bases and J by 8 bases; unmatched bases: 5. CDR1 is SNHLY, CDR2 FYNNEI, per germline. The CDR3: CASRSGTGGGYTF. CDR3 nucleotide sequence: TGTGCCAGCAGATCCGGGACAGGGGGGGGCTACACCTTC.

This clonotype has a count of ten or more. Germline is not matched at one junction end, which may reflect a read error. This chain connects TRBV5-1 to TRBJ1-4; no reliable D call. Germline lookup yields CDR1 SGHRS and CDR2 YFSETQ. The CDR3 consists of 13 residues. CDR3 sequence reads: CASSERINENLFF. CDR3 nucleotides: TGCGCCAGCAGCGAACGGATAAATGAAAACCTGTTTTTT.

J is TRBJ2-3 and V is TRBV15; the D gene is possibly TRBD2 (5 bases). Per the germline V gene, CDR1 is LNHNV and CDR2 is YYDKDF (reference sequence). The V and J ends lost 0 bases and 1 base respectively, with 8 bases between them. The CDR3 spans 15 residues. The CDR3 region has the DNA TGTGCCACCAGCAGAGATCGTAGCGGCACAGATACGCAGTATTTT. This gives the protein CATSRDRSGTDTQYF.

This clonotype was detected only a few times. This may stem from a read error, because a much larger clone lies one nucleotide away. The genes are TRBV5-4 and TRBJ2-2; 10 bases fit TRBD2. V shed 4 bases, J shed 7 bases, and the junction held 7 bases outside the gene matches. Germline CDR1 is SGHNT and CDR2 is YYREEE (reference sequence). The CDR3 is 15 residues long. CDR3 in amino acids: CASSGTSARNGELFF. CDR3 bases: TGTGCCAGCAGCGGGACTAGCGCGAGGAACGGGGAGCTGTTTTTT.

This clonotype was seen at least ten times. The J gene is TRBJ1-2, the V gene TRBV27; TRBD1 matches at 8 bases. J gave up 2 bases and V 5 bases, and 4 bases lay outside the gene matches. The length of the CDR3 is 14 residues. Looked up from germline, CDR1 is MNHEY and CDR2 is SMNVEV (reference sequence). Here the CDR3 reads CASSRQGTNYGYTF. In DNA, the CDR3 is TGTGCCAGCAGTCGACAGGGGACCAACTATGGCTACACCTTC.

There are many counts of this clonotype. This CDR3 reads CASSSTGLLFF. CDR3 bases: TGTGCCAGCAGTTCCACAGGGCTCCTGTTTTTT. The J gene is TRBJ1-4, the V gene TRBV28, with a tentative D call TRBD1 (6 bases). CDR1 MDHEN and CDR2 SYDVKM come from the germline V gene. The CDR3 sequence is 11 residues long. V lost 4 bases to trimming and J lost 14 bases, with 11 bases between them.

The sample holds many counts of this clonotype. The chain combines TRBV20-1 with TRBJ2-2; D uncertain. Germline CDR1 reads DFQATT; CDR2 reads SNEGSKA (reference sequence). V lost 4 bases and J lost 4, with 10 bases in between. There are 13 residues in the CDR3. This chain's CDR3 is CSAMSTGTGELFF. The CDR3 coding sequence is TGCAGTGCTATGAGTACGGGCACCGGGGAGCTGTTTTTT.

At least ten counts were recorded for this clonotype. The chain is built from TRBV29-1 and TRBJ2-5, with TRBD1 matching 8 bases. Germline CDR1 is SQVTM and CDR2 is ANQGSEA. Trimming at V came to 7 bases and at J to 4 bases, leaving 11 bases not matched to a gene. This CDR3 spans 14 amino acids. DNA for the CDR3: TGCAGCGCGACAGGGGTTAGTCTCGCAGAGACCCAGTACTTC. Amino acid sequence: CSATGVSLAETQYF.

A remark on this clonotype: One end of the junction does not line up with germline, which may come from a read error. The rearrangement joins TRBV7-2 to TRBJ2-7, with D uncertain. Looked up from germline, CDR1 is SGHTA and CDR2 is FQGNSA. The CDR3 length is 18 residues. DNA of the CDR3: TGTGCCAGCAGCATACCCCGGTCGGGCAGTTTGAGCTCCTACGAGCAGTGCTTC. Amino acid sequence: CASSIPRSGSLSSYEQCF.

The sample holds many counts of this clonotype. The V call is TRBV2, the J call TRBJ2-7, with 7 bases that match TRBD1. This CDR3 has 12 residues. The germline gives CDR1 SNHLY, CDR2 FYNNEI. The V and J ends lost 6 bases and 2 bases, in that order; junction bases with no gene match: 1. The CDR3 region has the DNA TGTGCCAGCAGAGACAGGGCCTACGAGCAGTACTTC. This translates into CASRDRAYEQYF.